This record looks at one TCR beta chain sequence and its context. The target antigen is unknown. RNA was extracted and reverse transcribed into cDNA as the sequencing template. Only in-frame clones appear in the TCRdb table, and some are missing; sequencing was by immunoSEQ multiplex PCR. The repertoire has around 250,000 clones, 67% of them found once; the top ten carry approximately 1.2%. This specimen belongs to a study of CD8+ T cells in alopecia areata. Study-level background: Twice a day, 5 to 10 mg of oral tofacitinib was administered to treated patients. General study findings and limits: Clonality in lesional scalp, especially alopecia totalis/universalis, exceeded that of normal scalp.

The sample was CD4+ T cells sorted from blood, taken at week 0. This clonotype was sampled from a human donor with alopecia areata.

CDR3 DNA sequence: TGTGCCAGCAGTCCCGACAGCTCAAGCAGATCACCCCTCCACTTT. Translated: CASSPDSSSRSPLHF. The chain is built from TRBV7-6 and TRBJ1-6; D is perhaps TRBD1 (5 bases). Trimming cost V 6 bases and J 10 bases, with 19 bases left between them. The CDR3 is 15 residues long. Germline V lookup: CDR1 SGHVS, CDR2 FNYEAQ.